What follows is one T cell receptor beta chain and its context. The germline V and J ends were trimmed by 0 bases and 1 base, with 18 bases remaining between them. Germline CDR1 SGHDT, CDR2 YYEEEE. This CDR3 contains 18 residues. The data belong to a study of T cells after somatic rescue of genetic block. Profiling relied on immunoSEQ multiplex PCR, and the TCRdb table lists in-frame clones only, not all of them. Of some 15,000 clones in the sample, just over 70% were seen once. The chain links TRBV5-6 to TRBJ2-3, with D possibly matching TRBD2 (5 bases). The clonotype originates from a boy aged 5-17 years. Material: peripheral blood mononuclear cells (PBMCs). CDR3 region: CASSLVAGRPFGTDTQYF. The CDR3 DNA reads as TGTGCCAGCAGCTTGGTTGCGGGCAGACCTTTCGGCACAGATACGCAGTATTTT.